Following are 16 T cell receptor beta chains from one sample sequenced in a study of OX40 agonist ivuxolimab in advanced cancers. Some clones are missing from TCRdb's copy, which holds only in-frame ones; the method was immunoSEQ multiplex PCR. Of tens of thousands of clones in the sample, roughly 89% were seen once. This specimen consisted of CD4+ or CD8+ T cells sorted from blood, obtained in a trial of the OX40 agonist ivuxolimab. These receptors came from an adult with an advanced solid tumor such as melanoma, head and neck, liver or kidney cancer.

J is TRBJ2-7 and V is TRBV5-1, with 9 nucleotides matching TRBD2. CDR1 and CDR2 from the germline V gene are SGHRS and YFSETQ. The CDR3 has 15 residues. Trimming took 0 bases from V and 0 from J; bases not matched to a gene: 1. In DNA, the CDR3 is TGCGCCAGCAGCTTGGGAGCGGGGGGCTCCTACGAGCAGTACTTC. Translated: CASSLGAGGSYEQYF.

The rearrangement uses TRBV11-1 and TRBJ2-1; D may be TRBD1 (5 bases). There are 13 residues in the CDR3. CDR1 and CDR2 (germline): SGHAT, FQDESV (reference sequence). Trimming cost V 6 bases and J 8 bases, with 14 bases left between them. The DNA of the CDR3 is TGTGCCAGCAGTCCGGACACGATCGATGAGCAGTTCTTC. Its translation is CASSPDTIDEQFF.

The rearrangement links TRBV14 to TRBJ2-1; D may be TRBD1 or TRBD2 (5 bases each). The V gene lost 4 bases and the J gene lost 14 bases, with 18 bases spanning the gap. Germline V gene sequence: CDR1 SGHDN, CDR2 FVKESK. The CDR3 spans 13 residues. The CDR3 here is CASSRGSLEVEFF. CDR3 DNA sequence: TGTGCCAGCAGCCGGGGGAGTCTAGAAGTGGAGTTCTTC.

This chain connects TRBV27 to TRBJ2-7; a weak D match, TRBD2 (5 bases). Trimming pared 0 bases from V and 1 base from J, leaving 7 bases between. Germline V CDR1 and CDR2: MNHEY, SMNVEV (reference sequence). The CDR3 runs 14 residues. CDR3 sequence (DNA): TGTGCCAGCAGTTTATCGGAGGTTTCCTACGAGCAGTACTTC. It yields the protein CASSLSEVSYEQYF.

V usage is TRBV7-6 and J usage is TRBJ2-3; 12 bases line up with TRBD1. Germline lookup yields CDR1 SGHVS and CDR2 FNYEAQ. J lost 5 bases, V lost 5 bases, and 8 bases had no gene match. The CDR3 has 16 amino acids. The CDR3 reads CASSRGGQGAGDTQYF. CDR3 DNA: TGTGCCAGCAGCCGAGGGGGACAGGGGGCAGGAGATACGCAGTATTTT.

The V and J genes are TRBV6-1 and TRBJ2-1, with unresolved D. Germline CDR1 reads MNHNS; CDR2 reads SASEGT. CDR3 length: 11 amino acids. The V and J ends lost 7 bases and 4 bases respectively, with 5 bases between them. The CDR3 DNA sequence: TGTGCCAGCACGCTGTACAATGAGCAGTTCTTC. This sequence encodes CASTLYNEQFF.

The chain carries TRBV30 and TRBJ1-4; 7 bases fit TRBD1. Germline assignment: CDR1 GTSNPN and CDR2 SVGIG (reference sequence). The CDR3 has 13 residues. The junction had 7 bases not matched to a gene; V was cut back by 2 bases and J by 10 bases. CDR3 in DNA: TGTGCCTGGAGTTGGGACAGATCTGGAAAACTGTTTTTT. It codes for CAWSWDRSGKLFF.

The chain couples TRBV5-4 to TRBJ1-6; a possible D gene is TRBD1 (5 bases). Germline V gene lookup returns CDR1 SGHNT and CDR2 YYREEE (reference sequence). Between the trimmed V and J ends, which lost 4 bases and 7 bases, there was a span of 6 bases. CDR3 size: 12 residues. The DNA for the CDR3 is TGTGCCAGCAGCGAGGGGAATTCACCCCTCCACTTT. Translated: CASSEGNSPLHF.

The DNA for the CDR3 is TGTGCCAGTAGTATAATGAGGGGGCGCAACAATGAGCAGTTCTTC. Amino acids: CASSIMRGRNNEQFF. This chain joins TRBV19 and TRBJ2-1, with 7 bases that match TRBD1. This CDR3 has 15 amino acids. Losses at the gene ends were 2 bases for V and 5 bases for J; bases not matched to a gene: 6. The germline V gene has CDR1 LNHDA and CDR2 SQIVND (reference sequence).

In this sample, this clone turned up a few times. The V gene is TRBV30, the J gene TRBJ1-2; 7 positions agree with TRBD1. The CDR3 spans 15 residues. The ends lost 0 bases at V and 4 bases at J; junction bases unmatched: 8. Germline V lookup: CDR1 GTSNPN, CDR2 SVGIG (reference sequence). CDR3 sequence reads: CAWSVPRQGLYGYTF. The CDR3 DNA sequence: TGTGCCTGGAGTGTACCCCGACAGGGACTCTATGGCTACACCTTC.

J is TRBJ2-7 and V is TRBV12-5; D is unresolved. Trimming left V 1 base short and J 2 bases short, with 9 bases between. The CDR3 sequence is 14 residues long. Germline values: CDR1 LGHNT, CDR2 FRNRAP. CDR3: CASGLETGPYEQYF. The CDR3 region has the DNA TGTGCTAGTGGTTTGGAAACTGGACCCTACGAGCAGTACTTC.

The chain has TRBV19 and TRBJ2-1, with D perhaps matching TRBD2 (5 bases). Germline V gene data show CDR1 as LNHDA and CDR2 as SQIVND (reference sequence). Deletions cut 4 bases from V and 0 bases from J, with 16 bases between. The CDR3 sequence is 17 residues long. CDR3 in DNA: TGTGCCAGTAGTACCCCCGCGGGCCGAAGCTCCTACAATGAGCAGTTCTTC. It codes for CASSTPAGRSSYNEQFF.

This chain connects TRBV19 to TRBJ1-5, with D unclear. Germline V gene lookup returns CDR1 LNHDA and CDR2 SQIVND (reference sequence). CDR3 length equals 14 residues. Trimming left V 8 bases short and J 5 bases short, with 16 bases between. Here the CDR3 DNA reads TGTGCCAGTGAGGACTGGCAGAGAGATCAGCCCCAGCATTTT. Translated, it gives CASEDWQRDQPQHF.

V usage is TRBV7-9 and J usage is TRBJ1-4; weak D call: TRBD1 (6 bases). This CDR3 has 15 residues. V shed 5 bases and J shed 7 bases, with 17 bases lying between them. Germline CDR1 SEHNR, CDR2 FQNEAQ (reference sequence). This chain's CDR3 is CASSRGATGSEKLFF. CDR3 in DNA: TGTGCCAGCAGCCGAGGGGCCACAGGGAGTGAAAAACTGTTTTTT.

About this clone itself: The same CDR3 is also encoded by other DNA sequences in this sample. The CDR3 coding sequence is TGCGCCAGCAGTGAAGGTACAGATACGCAGTATTTT. Its translation is CASSEGTDTQYF. The genes are TRBV5-1 and TRBJ2-3; D is undetermined. Trimming took off 5 bases at V and 3 bases at J, with 7 bases between the two ends. From germline, CDR1 is SGHRS and CDR2 YFSETQ. This CDR3 is built from 12 residues.

The CDR3 coding sequence is TGTGCCAGCAGCTCCAGTGACACCGGGGAGCTGTTTTTT. Amino acid sequence: CASSSSDTGELFF. The chain employs TRBV5-4 and TRBJ2-2; no definite D call. Germline values: CDR1 SGHNT, CDR2 YYREEE (reference sequence). Between the trimmed V and J ends, which lost 3 bases and 3 bases, there was a span of 6 bases. This CDR3 contains 13 residues.